This T cell receptor (beta chain) appears in the sequencing data of a study of untreated major depressive disorder. As regards this clone: The antigen is undetermined.

Sequenced by immunoSEQ multiplex PCR; TCRdb stores in-frame clones only, minus some. The data contain under 15,000 clones, about 93% of them seen just once; the ten biggest clones take up about 0.86%. Findings and limits, study-wide: A comparatively small sample limits the generalizability of these findings. Only three preselected Vbeta families were compared in sequencing. CD4+ T cells from depressed patients used TRBV05-01 (Vbeta 5.1) more often than controls.

Participants were all of European descent. Thawed PBMCs underwent magnetic negative selection for CD4+ T cells. With V trimmed by 10 bases and J by 2 bases, 3 bases remained unmatched. CDR3 length equals 13 residues. Germline V CDR1 and CDR2: MNHEY, SVGAGI. This TCR was recovered from a man under 40 with major depressive disorder. This chain uses TRBV6-5 with TRBJ2-7; 12 bases match TRBD2. Material for sequencing was CD4+ T cells from PBMCs. This CDR3 is CATRTSGTYEQYF. The CDR3 nucleotides are TGTGCCACCAGGACTAGCGGGACCTACGAGCAGTACTTC.